This passage covers 27 T cell receptor beta chains from one sample sequenced in a study of T cell changes during pregnancy in multiple sclerosis. Produced via immunoSEQ multiplex PCR; TCRdb's table is partial and in-frame only. The data contain roughly 40,000 clones, roughly nine tenths of them singletons. The source was CD4+ T cells from peripheral blood mononuclear cells, collected in the first trimester of pregnancy. Receptor source: a female donor with multiple sclerosis, enrolled in a pregnancy study.

V gene TRBV28 combines with J gene TRBJ2-4; maybe TRBD1 (6 bases). Trimming removed 3 bases from V and 6 bases from J, with 9 bases in between. Germline V gene lookup returns CDR1 MDHEN and CDR2 SYDVKM. The CDR3 is 13 residues long. The CDR3 loop reads CASSLSDRNIQYF. CDR3 sequence (DNA): TGTGCCAGCAGTTTGTCGGACAGAAACATTCAGTACTTC.

This sequence joins TRBV6-1 and TRBJ2-7; D remains unclear. CDR3 length: 11 amino acids. V dropped 2 bases and J dropped 9 bases, with 8 bases sitting between them. Germline-derived CDR1 and CDR2 are MNHNS and SASEGT. CDR3 sequence (DNA): TGTGCCAGCAGTGAATGGGCAGGGCAGTACTTC. Its translation: CASSEWAGQYF.

The chain links TRBV7-8 to TRBJ2-1; D unresolved. CDR3 length: 12 residues. V dropped 5 bases and J dropped 7 bases, with 9 bases sitting between them. CDR1 and CDR2 (germline): SGHVS, FQNEAQ. CDR3 amino acids: CASSRPRNEQFF. The CDR3 nucleotides are TGTGCCAGCAGCAGGCCTAGGAATGAGCAGTTCTTC.

The chain joins TRBV5-1 to TRBJ2-7; D is uncertain. Germline CDR1 is SGHRS and CDR2 is YFSETQ. This CDR3 is 14 amino acids long. Trimming took off 2 bases at V and 6 bases at J, with 15 bases between the two ends. CDR3 in amino acids: CASSFGRDTGEQYF. The CDR3 DNA follows: TGCGCCAGCAGCTTTGGGCGAGACACCGGCGAGCAGTACTTC. The whole variable domain, remainder taken from reference TRBV5-1 and TRBJ2-7, is KAGVTQTPRYLIKTRGQQVTLSCSPISGHRSVSWYQQTPGQGLQFLFEYFSETQRNKGNFPGRFSGRQFSNSRSEMNVSTLELGDSALYLCASSFGRDTGEQYFGPGTRLTVT.

V is TRBV4-2 and J is TRBJ2-1, with TRBD2 matching over 7 bases. Per germline, CDR1 LGHNA and CDR2 YNFKEQ. CDR3 size: 15 residues. V lost 3 bases to trimming and J lost 4 bases; unmatched junction nucleotides: 6. CDR3 protein: CASSHRPGGYNEQFF. CDR3 nucleotide sequence: TGTGCCAGCAGCCACCGCCCCGGGGGGTACAATGAGCAGTTCTTC.

The V call is TRBV7-2, the J call TRBJ2-1; the D gene is possibly TRBD2 (5 bases). Germline V gene data show CDR1 as SGHTA and CDR2 as FQGNSA. The CDR3 contains 15 residues. V lost 1 base and J 2 bases, leaving 9 bases between the germline ends. The DNA of the CDR3 is TGTGCCAGCAGCTTAGACTGGAGGCCCTACAATGAGCAGTTCTTC. Residues: CASSLDWRPYNEQFF.

This chain joins TRBV11-2 and TRBJ2-2; 9 nucleotides agree with TRBD2. The CDR3 extends over 16 amino acids. The V segment lost 5 bases and the J segment 5 bases; nucleotides outside the gene matches: 9. Germline CDR1 and CDR2: SGHAT and FQNNGV. The CDR3 protein is CASSRGLAGRTGELFF. CDR3 nucleotide sequence: TGTGCCAGCAGCCGGGGGCTAGCGGGACGTACCGGGGAGCTGTTTTTT.

The gene calls are TRBV7-2 and TRBJ2-5, with 12 bases fitting TRBD2. This CDR3 is built from 15 residues. V was pared by 5 bases and J by 3 bases, with 4 bases of the junction left unmatched. The germline V gene encodes CDR1 SGHTA and CDR2 FQGNSA. CDR3 region: CASSARTSGKETQYF. DNA of the CDR3: TGTGCCAGCAGCGCCCGGACTAGCGGGAAAGAGACCCAGTACTTC. The whole variable domain, remainder taken from reference TRBV7-2 and TRBJ2-5, is GAGVSQSPSNKVTEKGKDVELRCDPISGHTALYWYRQSLGQGLEFLIYFQGNSAPDKSGLPSDRFSAERTGGSVSTLTIQRTQQEDSAVYLCASSARTSGKETQYFGPGTRLLVL.

The chain joins TRBV6-1 to TRBJ1-1, with a tentative D call TRBD1 (5 bases). The CDR3 totals 14 residues. V dropped 7 bases and J dropped 3 bases, with 15 bases sitting between them. The V gene's germline CDR1 is MNHNS and CDR2 SASEGT. The CDR3: CASTLGGYDTEAFF. The CDR3 region has the DNA TGTGCCAGCACCCTTGGGGGGTACGACACTGAAGCTTTCTTT.

This chain uses TRBV30 with TRBJ1-3; no firm D call. V was clipped by 1 base and J by 3 bases, with 4 bases between them. Germline V gives CDR1 GTSNPN, CDR2 SVGIG (reference sequence). The length of the CDR3 is 12 residues. The CDR3: CAWSALGNTIYF. The CDR3 region has the DNA TGTGCCTGGAGTGCCCTTGGAAACACCATATATTTT.

The chain uses TRBV10-3 and TRBJ2-7, with TRBD1 matching 9 bases. Germline V gives CDR1 ENHRY, CDR2 SYGVKD. Trimming cost V 0 bases and J 4 bases; bases outside gene matches: 1. This CDR3 is built from 14 residues. The CDR3 bases are TGTGCCATCAGTGAGTCGGGACAGGGATACGAGCAGTACTTC. Residues: CAISESGQGYEQYF.

The chain employs TRBV7-6 and TRBJ2-3; TRBD2 matches 10 bases. Germline V gene lookup returns CDR1 SGHVS and CDR2 FNYEAQ. After removal of 5 bases from V and 9 bases from J, the junction contained 8 bases not matched to a gene. This CDR3 region has 14 residues. DNA of the CDR3: TGTGCCAGCAGCCTCACAGCGGGAGGGACAACGCAGTATTTT. This codes for CASSLTAGGTTQYF.

The chain is built from TRBV27 and TRBJ1-5, with a tentative D call TRBD1 (6 bases). Germline-derived CDR1 and CDR2 are MNHEY and SMNVEV (reference sequence). The CDR3 has 14 amino acids. With 5 bases removed from V and 4 bases from J, the gap between germline ends came to 12 bases. Written as DNA, the CDR3 is TGTGCCAGCAGTCAACGACAGGTTAATCAGCCCCAGCATTTT. Translation gives CASSQRQVNQPQHF.

The CDR3 sequence: CASSMGRGYNEQFF. The CDR3 DNA reads as TGTGCCAGTAGTATGGGACGGGGGTACAATGAGCAGTTCTTC. The J gene is TRBJ2-1, the V gene TRBV19; possibly TRBD2 for D (6 bases). V shed 3 bases and J shed 4 bases, with 10 bases lying between them. Per germline, CDR1 LNHDA and CDR2 SQIVND (reference sequence). CDR3 length equals 14 residues.

The rearrangement joins TRBV18 to TRBJ2-1, with no clear D. The CDR3 contains 13 residues. The V end lost 3 bases, the J end lost 7 bases, and 10 bases lay between the germline ends. CDR1 is KGHSH, CDR2 LQKENI, per germline. The CDR3 bases are TGTGCCAGCTCACCCTCCATAGAAAATGAGCAGTTCTTC. Its translation: CASSPSIENEQFF.

V is TRBV19 and J is TRBJ1-4; 8 positions agree with TRBD1. Germline CDR1 and CDR2: LNHDA and SQIVND (reference sequence). CDR3 length: 14 residues. Unmatched junction bases numbered 10, after V lost 6 bases and J lost 10 bases. In DNA form, the CDR3 reads TGTGCCAGTAGATCCGGGACAGGTCGGCGAAAACTGTTTTTT. Translating it yields CASRSGTGRRKLFF.

This chain links TRBV5-1 with TRBJ1-1; D is unresolved. The CDR3 extends over 15 amino acids. Trimming removed 1 base at V and 0 bases at J, with 10 bases between. Germline lookup yields CDR1 SGHRS and CDR2 YFSETQ. The CDR3 sequence is CASSLHEGMNTEAFF. The CDR3 nucleotides read TGCGCCAGCAGCTTGCACGAGGGCATGAACACTGAAGCTTTCTTT.

The rearrangement links TRBV5-1 to TRBJ2-2; 10 nucleotides agree with TRBD2. The V gene's germline CDR1 is SGHRS and CDR2 YFSETQ. This CDR3 contains 17 residues. Trimming removed 6 bases from V and 6 bases from J; junction bases left unmatched: 14. CDR3 coding DNA: TGCGCCAGCATCGGCGCAGGGCTAGCGGGAGTTTCCGGGGAGCTGTTTTTT. It yields the protein CASIGAGLAGVSGELFF.

The chain combines TRBV27 with TRBJ1-2; D might be TRBD1 (5 bases). The CDR3 has 15 residues. V lost 4 bases, J lost 5 bases, and 17 bases lay in between. Per germline, CDR1 MNHEY and CDR2 SMNVEV (reference sequence). CDR3 DNA: TGTGCCAGCAGTTCGGGACTCATCCCCCTTTATGGCTACACCTTC. Its translation: CASSSGLIPLYGYTF.

In DNA form, the CDR3 reads TGCGCCAGCAGCCCCCTGATCGGGTCTAACTATGGCTACACCTTC. Translated, it gives CASSPLIGSNYGYTF. The chain links TRBV4-1 to TRBJ1-2, with D unresolved. Trimming left V 4 bases short and J 0 bases short, with 12 bases between. Germline-derived CDR1 and CDR2 are MGHRA and YSYEKL. This CDR3 is 15 amino acids long.

The CDR3 protein is CASSLIGGNGNTIYF. The CDR3 DNA is TGCGCCAGCAGCTTGATAGGAGGTAACGGAAACACCATATATTTT. The chain employs TRBV5-1 and TRBJ1-3; D is uncertain. Germline V gene sequence: CDR1 SGHRS, CDR2 YFSETQ. V was cut by 1 base and J by 4 bases, with 12 bases left in between. This CDR3 comprises 15 residues.

The rearrangement joins TRBV6-5 to TRBJ2-7; maybe TRBD1 (5 bases). Trimming stripped 6 bases from V and 5 bases from J, with 14 bases between. This CDR3 region has 13 residues. Germline V gives CDR1 MNHEY, CDR2 SVGAGI. The CDR3 DNA sequence: TGTGCCAGCAGGGACACGAGTAGTAACGAGCAGTACTTC. Translation gives CASRDTSSNEQYF.

V and J are TRBV7-8 and TRBJ2-6; 12 nucleotides match TRBD1. The ends lost 5 bases at V and 3 bases at J; junction bases unmatched: 14. Germline lookup yields CDR1 SGHVS and CDR2 FQNEAQ. CDR3 size: 20 residues. The CDR3 coding sequence is TGTGCCAGCAGCCCCAAGAGGGGACAGGGGGCAGGAAGTGGGGCCAACGTCCTGACTTTC. Translation gives CASSPKRGQGAGSGANVLTF.

This clone was seen only once. The rearrangement links TRBV7-9 to TRBJ2-5; D may be TRBD2 (6 bases). CDR3 size: 14 residues. The germline CDR1 and CDR2 sequences are SEHNR and FQNEAQ (reference sequence). V lost 3 bases and J lost 2, with 10 bases in between. The CDR3, as DNA: TGTGCCAGCAGCTTTAGCGGTACGCAAGAGACCCAGTACTTC. Its translation: CASSFSGTQETQYF. Looking up the rest from reference TRBV7-9 and TRBJ2-5 gives the full variable domain: DTGVSQNPRHKITKRGQNVTFRCDPISEHNRLYWYRQTLGQGPEFLTYFQNEAQLEKSRLLSDRFSAERPKGSFSTLEIQRTEQGDSAMYLCASSFSGTQETQYFGPGTRLLVL.

The chain uses TRBV2 and TRBJ1-1, with TRBD1 matching over 9 bases. CDR1 and CDR2 (germline): SNHLY, FYNNEI. After removal of 7 bases from V and 3 bases from J, the junction contained 12 bases not matched to a gene. This CDR3 region has 16 residues. The CDR3 here is CASTKTGGRRDTEAFF. CDR3 bases: TGTGCCAGCACCAAAACAGGGGGCAGGAGGGACACTGAAGCTTTCTTT.

The chain has TRBV5-1 and TRBJ2-7; D perhaps matches TRBD2 (7 bases). The length of the CDR3 is 16 residues. CDR1 SGHRS and CDR2 YFSETQ come from the germline V gene. The V end was cut by 2 bases, the J end by 0 bases, with 15 bases between. The CDR3 sequence is CASSLGGTTSSYEQYF. The CDR3 nucleotides are TGCGCCAGCAGCTTAGGGGGGACTACAAGCTCCTACGAGCAGTACTTC.

This clone was recorded only once. The rearrangement joins TRBV28 to TRBJ1-4, with a possible D match to TRBD1 (5 bases). The CDR3 has 18 amino acids. Germline values: CDR1 MDHEN, CDR2 SYDVKM. V was pared by 2 bases and J by 0 bases, with 16 bases between. This chain's CDR3 is CASSLNRFTSSTNEKLFF. The CDR3 nucleotides are TGTGCCAGCAGTTTAAACAGGTTCACCTCTTCAACTAATGAAAAACTGTTTTTT.